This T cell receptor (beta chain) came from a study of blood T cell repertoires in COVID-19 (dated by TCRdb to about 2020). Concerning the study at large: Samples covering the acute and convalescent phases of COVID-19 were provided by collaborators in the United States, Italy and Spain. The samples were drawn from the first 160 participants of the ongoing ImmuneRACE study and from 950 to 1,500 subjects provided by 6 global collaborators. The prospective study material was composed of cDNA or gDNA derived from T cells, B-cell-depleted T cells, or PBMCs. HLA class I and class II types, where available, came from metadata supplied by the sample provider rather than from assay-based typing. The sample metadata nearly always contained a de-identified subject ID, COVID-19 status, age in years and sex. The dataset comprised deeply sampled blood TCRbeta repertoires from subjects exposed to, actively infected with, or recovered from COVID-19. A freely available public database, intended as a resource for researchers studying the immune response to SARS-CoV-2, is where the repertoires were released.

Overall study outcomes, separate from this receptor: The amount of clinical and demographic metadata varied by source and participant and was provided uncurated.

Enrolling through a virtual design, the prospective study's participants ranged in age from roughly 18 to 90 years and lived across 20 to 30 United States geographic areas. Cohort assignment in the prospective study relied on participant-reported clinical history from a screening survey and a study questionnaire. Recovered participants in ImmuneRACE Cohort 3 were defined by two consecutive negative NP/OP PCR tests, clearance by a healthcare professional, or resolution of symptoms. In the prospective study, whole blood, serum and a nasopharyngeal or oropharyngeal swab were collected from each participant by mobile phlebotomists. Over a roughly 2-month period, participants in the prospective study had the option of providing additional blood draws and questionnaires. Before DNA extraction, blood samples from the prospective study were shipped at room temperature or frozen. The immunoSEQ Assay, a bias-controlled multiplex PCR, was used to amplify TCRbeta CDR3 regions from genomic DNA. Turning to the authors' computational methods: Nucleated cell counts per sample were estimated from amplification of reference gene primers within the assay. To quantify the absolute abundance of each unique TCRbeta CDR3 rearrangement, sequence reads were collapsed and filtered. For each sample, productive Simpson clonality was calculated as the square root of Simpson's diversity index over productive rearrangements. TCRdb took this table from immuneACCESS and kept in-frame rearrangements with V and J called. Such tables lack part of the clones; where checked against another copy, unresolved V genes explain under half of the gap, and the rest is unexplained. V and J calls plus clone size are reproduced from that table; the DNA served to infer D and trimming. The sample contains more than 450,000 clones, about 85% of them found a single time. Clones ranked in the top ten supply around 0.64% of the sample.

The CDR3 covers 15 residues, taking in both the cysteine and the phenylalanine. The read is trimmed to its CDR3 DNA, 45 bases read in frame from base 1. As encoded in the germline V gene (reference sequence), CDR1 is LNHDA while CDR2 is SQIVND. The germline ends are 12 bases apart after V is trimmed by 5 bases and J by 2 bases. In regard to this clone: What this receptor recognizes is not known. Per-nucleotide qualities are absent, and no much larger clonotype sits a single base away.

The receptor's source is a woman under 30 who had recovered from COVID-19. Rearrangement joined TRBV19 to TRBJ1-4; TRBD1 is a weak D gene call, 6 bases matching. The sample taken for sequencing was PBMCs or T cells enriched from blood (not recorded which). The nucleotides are TGTGCCAGTAGTTTACAGGGTTCGACTAATGAAAAACTGTTTTTT. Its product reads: CASSLQGSTNEKLFF.